Listed here are 8 T cell receptor beta chains from one sample, sequenced in a study of blood T cell repertoires in COVID-19. Data came from immunoSEQ multiplex PCR; TCRdb stores just in-frame clones and leaves some out. The sample yields around 230,000 clones, approximately 83% seen once. The material sequenced was PBMCs or T cells enriched from blood (not recorded which). These receptors were obtained from a woman aged 40 to 55 with acute COVID-19.

The chain recombines TRBV30 with TRBJ2-7; perhaps TRBD2 as D (6 bases). The CDR3 is 14 amino acids. Deletions cut 5 bases from V and 4 bases from J, with 18 bases between. The germline CDR1 and CDR2 sequences are GTSNPN and SVGIG (reference sequence). DNA of the CDR3: TGTGCCTGGGAGGCCCCCGGGACTCGGTACGAGCAGTACTTC. This gives the protein CAWEAPGTRYEQYF.

The chain has TRBV29-1 and TRBJ1-2; D unclear. V lost 4 bases and J lost 5, with 23 bases in between. The CDR3 loop spans 16 amino acids. The germline CDR1 and CDR2 sequences are SQVTM and ANQGSEA. The CDR3 loop is CSVGYSRNPLWYGYTF. The CDR3 bases are TGCAGCGTTGGTTACAGTAGAAACCCCCTATGGTATGGCTACACCTTC.

This clone was seen a few times. V and J are TRBV7-9 and TRBJ2-7; the D gene is possibly TRBD1 (5 bases). This CDR3 comprises 14 residues. V lost 5 bases and J 5 bases, leaving 16 bases between the germline ends. Germline CDR1 and CDR2: SEHNR and FQNEAQ (reference sequence). The CDR3 DNA follows: TGTGCCAGCAGCCCAGGCCACAGGACCGACGAGCAGTACTTC. It yields the protein CASSPGHRTDEQYF.

The chain employs TRBV24-1 and TRBJ2-4; 7 nucleotides line up with TRBD2. The CDR3 contains 14 residues. The V segment lost 6 bases and the J segment 7 bases; nucleotides outside the gene matches: 8. Germline assignment: CDR1 KGHDR and CDR2 SFDVKD. CDR3 sequence: CATSLGGEGNIQYF. CDR3 coding DNA: TGTGCCACCAGTCTTGGTGGGGAGGGTAACATTCAGTACTTC.

The V call is TRBV5-1, the J call TRBJ1-1; the D is unclear. The germline CDR1 and CDR2 sequences are SGHRS and YFSETQ. V was shortened by 0 bases and J by 0 bases, with 3 bases between the two germline ends. The CDR3 is 13 residues long. As DNA, the CDR3 is TGCGCCAGCAGCTTGGACATGAACACTGAAGCTTTCTTT. This translates into CASSLDMNTEAFF.

A single count supports this clone. The chain combines TRBV10-1 with TRBJ2-1; D may be TRBD2 (5 bases). This CDR3 has 15 amino acids. Between the trimmed V and J ends, which lost 4 bases and 1 base, there was a span of 11 bases. CDR1 is WNHNN, CDR2 SYGVQD, per germline (reference sequence). CDR3 region: CASSGSRGSYNEQFF. The CDR3 region has the DNA TGCGCCAGCAGTGGGTCACGGGGATCCTACAATGAGCAGTTCTTC.

The chain employs TRBV3-1 (or the pseudogene TRBV3-2) and TRBJ2-3; D possibly corresponds to TRBD2 (6 bases). The CDR3 runs to 13 residues. Germline CDR1 LGHDT, CDR2 YNNKEL (reference sequence). The V end was cut by 2 bases, the J end by 4 bases, with 7 bases between. CDR3 in amino acids: CASSQWGADTQYF. The CDR3 DNA reads TGTGCCAGCAGCCAATGGGGGGCAGATACGCAGTATTTT.

This sequence joins TRBV10-1 and TRBJ2-1, with a possible D match to TRBD2 (5 bases). CDR1 and CDR2 from the germline V gene are WNHNN and SYGVQD (reference sequence). With 2 bases removed from V and 3 bases from J, the gap between germline ends came to 8 bases. The CDR3 covers 14 residues. CDR3 protein: CASSESGDYNEQFF. For the CDR3, the DNA is TGCGCCAGCAGTGAGAGCGGAGACTACAATGAGCAGTTCTTC.